This TCR beta chain was profiled in a study of blood T cell repertoires in COVID-19. About the research overall: T cells, B-cell-depleted T cells, or PBMCs supplied cDNA or gDNA.

This table comes from immunoSEQ multiplex PCR, and its TCRdb copy is limited to in-frame clones, with some not included. The sample includes approximately 110,000 clones, less than 85% of them seen just once. This CDR3 is 13 amino acids long. The germline gives CDR1 MNHEY, CDR2 SVGEGT. The germline V and J ends were trimmed by 6 bases and 4 bases, with 13 bases remaining between them. Sequenced sample: peripheral blood. This chain connects TRBV6-2 or TRBV6-3 to TRBJ2-7; D gene unclear. This sequence originates from a human donor with acute or convalescent COVID-19. The donor label of this sample is uncertain. The CDR3 nucleotides read TGTGCCAGCAGCGTATACACCCGATACGAGCAGTACTTC. Its translation is CASSVYTRYEQYF.